The rows below give T cell receptor beta chains drawn from one sample of a study of chemoradiotherapy in HPV16-positive cancers. The assay was immunoSEQ multiplex PCR, and TCRdb's table has in-frame clones only and misses some. The sample records about 4,300 clones, about three quarters being singletons. Source: tumor tissue, taken from a patient who underwent chemoradiotherapy. Receptor source: a human donor with HPV-associated anogenital cancer. CDR3s include the opening cysteine and the closing phenylalanine or tryptophan. Each record gives: J gene, D gene, clone size, V gene, CDR3 DNA, CDR3 protein. D genes are given only for firm matches. Not all rows give a size; the values are once, few, many and, for expanded clones, a class.

j_gene: TRBJ1-3; d_gene: TRBD1; abundance: NA; v_gene: TRBV28; CDR3nt: TGTGCCAGCAGTCCTAGACAGGGGAAAGGAAACACCATATATTTT; CDR3aa: CASSPRQGKGNTIYF
j_gene: TRBJ1-3; d_gene: NA; abundance: NA; v_gene: TRBV4-3; CDR3nt: TGCGCCAGCAGCCAAGTTGGGAGTTCCTCTGGAAACACCATATATTTT; CDR3aa: CASSQVGSSSGNTIYF
j_gene: TRBJ1-2; d_gene: NA; abundance: NA; v_gene: TRBV27; CDR3nt: TGTGCCAGCAGTCGGGCGGGGGCCGGGTTACGTGGCTACACCTTC; CDR3aa: CASSRAGAGLRGYTF
j_gene: TRBJ2-5; d_gene: TRBD1; abundance: NA; v_gene: TRBV7-7; CDR3nt: TGTGCCAGCAGCTTACGGACAGGGGGCATCGAGACCCAGTACTTC; CDR3aa: CASSLRTGGIETQYF
j_gene: TRBJ2-2; d_gene: NA; abundance: NA; v_gene: TRBV7-2; CDR3nt: TGTGCCAGCAGCTTAGCGGCTAGGACGGGCACCGGGGAGCTGTTTTTT; CDR3aa: CASSLAARTGTGELFF
j_gene: TRBJ2-3; d_gene: NA; abundance: NA; v_gene: TRBV18; CDR3nt: TGTGCCAGCCGCCCCCCGGGAAGCACAGATACGCAGTATTTT; CDR3aa: CASRPPGSTDTQYF
j_gene: TRBJ1-4; d_gene: NA; abundance: once; v_gene: TRBV10-3; CDR3nt: TGTGCCATCAGTGAGTCAAGGGGTAATAATGAAAAACTGTTTTTT; CDR3aa: CAISESRGNNEKLFF
j_gene: TRBJ2-2; d_gene: NA; abundance: NA; v_gene: TRBV29-1; CDR3nt: TGCAGCGTTGAAAGCGTCCTGAACACCGGGGAGCTGTTTTTT; CDR3aa: CSVESVLNTGELFF
j_gene: TRBJ1-1; d_gene: NA; abundance: NA; v_gene: TRBV1; CDR3nt: TGCACCAGCAGCCAAGGGGGGACAGGGGTGACTGAAGCTTTCTTT; CDR3aa: CTSSQGGTGVTEAFF
j_gene: TRBJ1-5; d_gene: NA; abundance: large; v_gene: TRBV18; CDR3nt: TGTGCCAGCTCACCATCAGGGGGCAATCAGCCCCAGCATTTT; CDR3aa: CASSPSGGNQPQHF
j_gene: TRBJ2-3; d_gene: NA; abundance: few; v_gene: TRBV7-9; CDR3nt: TGTGCCAGCAGCTTAGCTGGGACCCTGAGCACAGATACGCAGTATTTT; CDR3aa: CASSLAGTLSTDTQYF
j_gene: TRBJ1-6; d_gene: NA; abundance: NA; v_gene: TRBV28; CDR3nt: TGTGCCAGCAGTTTTGGATCACCCCTCCACTTT; CDR3aa: CASSFGSPLHF
j_gene: TRBJ2-4; d_gene: TRBD1; abundance: NA; v_gene: TRBV7-6; CDR3nt: TGTGCCAGCAGCTCGGGACAGGGGGGTGGAAACATTCAGTACTTC; CDR3aa: CASSSGQGGGNIQYF
j_gene: TRBJ1-3; d_gene: NA; abundance: few; v_gene: TRBV2; CDR3nt: TGTGCCAGCAGTTTACAGGACTTCTCTGGAAACACCATATATTTT; CDR3aa: CASSLQDFSGNTIYF
j_gene: TRBJ1-1; d_gene: NA; abundance: NA; v_gene: TRBV11-3; CDR3nt: TGTGCCAGCAGCCCGGGACACACGAACACTGAAGCTTTCTTT; CDR3aa: CASSPGHTNTEAFF
j_gene: TRBJ1-3; d_gene: NA; abundance: NA; v_gene: TRBV6-5; CDR3nt: TGTGCCAGCAGTGGACGATCGAGCTCTGGAAACACCATATATTTT; CDR3aa: CASSGRSSSGNTIYF
j_gene: TRBJ2-3; d_gene: NA; abundance: NA; v_gene: TRBV2; CDR3nt: TGTGCCAGCAGTAGTCAGGGCAGCAGCACAGATACGCAGTATTTT; CDR3aa: CASSSQGSSTDTQYF
j_gene: TRBJ1-1; d_gene: NA; abundance: NA; v_gene: TRBV21-1; CDR3nt: TGTGCCAGCAGACGAGAGGGGAATGAGGACACTGAAGCTTTCTTT; CDR3aa: CASRREGNEDTEAFF
j_gene: TRBJ2-1; d_gene: NA; abundance: NA; v_gene: TRBV2; CDR3nt: TGTGCCAGCAGTGAAGCGCGAGGGAACAATGAGCAGTTCTTC; CDR3aa: CASSEARGNNEQFF
j_gene: TRBJ1-2; d_gene: NA; abundance: NA; v_gene: TRBV5-6; CDR3nt: TGTGCCAGCAGCTTGGACAGGGAATATGGCTACACCTTC; CDR3aa: CASSLDREYGYTF
j_gene: TRBJ1-6; d_gene: NA; abundance: NA; v_gene: TRBV7-9; CDR3nt: TGTGCCAGCAGCTTAGCGGGACACAGTAATTCACCCCTCCACTTT; CDR3aa: CASSLAGHSNSPLHF
j_gene: TRBJ1-1; d_gene: NA; abundance: NA; v_gene: TRBV29-1; CDR3nt: TGCAGCGGTTCAGATAACACTGAAGCTTTCTTT; CDR3aa: CSGSDNTEAFF
j_gene: TRBJ1-5; d_gene: NA; abundance: once; v_gene: TRBV10-2; CDR3nt: TGCGCCAGCTCTAGCGATGGTAATCAGCCCCAGCATTTT; CDR3aa: CASSSDGNQPQHF
j_gene: TRBJ1-1; d_gene: NA; abundance: NA; v_gene: TRBV18; CDR3nt: TGTGCCAGCTCACCACGGGGAGAGAACACTGAAGCTTTCTTT; CDR3aa: CASSPRGENTEAFF
j_gene: TRBJ1-3; d_gene: NA; abundance: NA; v_gene: TRBV7-2; CDR3nt: TGTGCCAGCAGCTTAGGCAGACACCACTCTGGAAACACCATATATTTT; CDR3aa: CASSLGRHHSGNTIYF
j_gene: TRBJ2-5; d_gene: NA; abundance: NA; v_gene: TRBV10-3; CDR3nt: TGTGCCATCAGTGAGAGGGAGACCCAGTACTTC; CDR3aa: CAISERETQYF
j_gene: TRBJ1-1; d_gene: NA; abundance: NA; v_gene: TRBV4-3; CDR3nt: TGCGCCAGCAGCCACGGGACCGTGGGCACTGAAGCTTTCTTT; CDR3aa: CASSHGTVGTEAFF
j_gene: TRBJ2-5; d_gene: TRBD2; abundance: NA; v_gene: TRBV5-1; CDR3nt: TGCGCCAGCAGCTTGAACAGCGGGGGACAAGAGACCCAGTACTTC; CDR3aa: CASSLNSGGQETQYF
j_gene: TRBJ1-5; d_gene: NA; abundance: NA; v_gene: TRBV6-6; CDR3nt: TGTGCCAGCAGCAACCCATCGGGGCCCCAGCATTTT; CDR3aa: CASSNPSGPQHF
j_gene: TRBJ2-1; d_gene: TRBD2; abundance: NA; v_gene: TRBV11-2; CDR3nt: TGTGCCAGCATCCGACTAGCGGGCACATACAATGAGCAGTTCTTC; CDR3aa: CASIRLAGTYNEQFF
j_gene: TRBJ1-5; d_gene: NA; abundance: NA; v_gene: TRBV9; CDR3nt: TGTGCCAGCAGCGTAGGGGACGGAGATAGCAATCAGCCCCAGCATTTT; CDR3aa: CASSVGDGDSNQPQHF
j_gene: TRBJ1-5; d_gene: NA; abundance: NA; v_gene: TRBV30; CDR3nt: TGTGCCTGGAGTGTTCTTCCCGATAGCAATCAGCCCCAGCATTTT; CDR3aa: CAWSVLPDSNQPQHF